The 6 T cell receptor beta chains in this list originate from one sample, sequenced in a study of CD4+ T cells in melanoma. Libraries were prepared by immunoSEQ multiplex PCR; TCRdb keeps only in-frame clonotypes and omits some of them. Of thousands of clones listed, around two thirds are singletons. Material for sequencing was cells from a culture (not recorded whether cultured in vitro). Receptors originate from a human donor with melanoma.

This sequence joins TRBV28 and TRBJ2-3, with 8 bases aligning to TRBD1. Germline CDR1 is MDHEN and CDR2 is SYDVKM. V lost 6 bases, J lost 4 bases, and 9 bases stayed unmatched. The CDR3 covers 15 residues. CDR3 loop: CASRTGQEIADTQYF. The DNA for the CDR3 is TGTGCCAGCAGGACGGGACAGGAGATCGCAGATACGCAGTATTTT. The full variable domain, its missing parts supplied by reference TRBV28 and TRBJ2-3, is DVKVTQSSRYLVKRTGEKVFLECVQDMDHENMFWYRQDPGLGLRLIYFSYDVKMKEKGDIPEGYSVSREKKERFSLILESASTNQTSMYLCASRTGQEIADTQYFGPGTRLTVL.

This clone was seen once. This chain uses TRBV10-2 with TRBJ1-2, with D unresolved. Germline CDR1 and CDR2: WSHSY and SAAADI. Between the trimmed V and J ends, which lost 0 bases and 1 base, there was a span of 9 bases. The CDR3 is 15 amino acids. Here the CDR3 DNA reads TGCGCCAGCAGTGAGTCGGGCAGGTTTAACTATGGCTACACCTTC. This translates into CASSESGRFNYGYTF.

CDR3 region: CSVDETGVDTQYF. In DNA form, the CDR3 reads TGCAGCGTAGACGAGACAGGGGTCGATACGCAGTATTTT. The chain recombines TRBV29-1 with TRBJ2-3; 8 bases fit TRBD1. Looked up from germline, CDR1 is SQVTM and CDR2 is ANQGSEA. J was trimmed by 6 bases and V by 6 bases; bases with no gene match: 8. The CDR3 is 13 residues long.

Within the sample, this clone is medium-sized. The chain is built from TRBV27 and TRBJ1-3, with no clear D. The CDR3 loop spans 15 amino acids. CDR1 MNHEY and CDR2 SMNVEV come from the germline V gene (reference sequence). V gave up 0 bases and J gave up 0 bases, with 6 bases separating them. CDR3 nucleotides: TGTGCCAGCAGTTTATCGGCGGACTCTGGAAACACCATATATTTT. It yields the protein CASSLSADSGNTIYF.

This clone has just a few counts. J is TRBJ1-6 and V is TRBV7-6; D not resolved. V was shortened by 3 bases and J by 6 bases, with 12 bases between the two germline ends. The CDR3 has 15 amino acids. Germline V gene sequence: CDR1 SGHVS, CDR2 FNYEAQ. CDR3 in DNA: TGTGCCAGCAGCTTGAACCGGGCCACTAATTCACCCCTCCACTTT. Translation: CASSLNRATNSPLHF.

This chain links TRBV24-1 with TRBJ1-1; D gene unclear. This CDR3 is built from 13 residues. The ends were cut back, 9 bases at V and 0 bases at J, with 10 bases in the middle. The germline V gene encodes CDR1 KGHDR and CDR2 SFDVKD. The CDR3 reads CATLGPMNTEAFF. In DNA form, the CDR3 reads TGTGCCACCCTAGGGCCCATGAACACTGAAGCTTTCTTT.